Given below is one TCR beta chain in context. As yet, its antigen is unknown. TCRdb reprocessed the 5' RACE reads and stores each CDR3 protein as one record, lacking DNA. Its table records nearly 450,000 distinct CDR3 sequences. The CDR3 has 11 amino acids. CDR1 is KGHDR and CDR2 is SFDVKD in the germline V gene. This sample stems from a study of monozygotic twins with inflammatory bowel disease. Findings and caveats of the study: The data did not back a single strong IBD-associated clonotype or signal. For IBD patients, clonotypes shared with others were fewer than for healthy twins, especially with disease activity.

V and J are TRBV24-1 and TRBJ2-5; TCRdb designates TRBD2, a call that cannot be tested without DNA. This sequence originates from a human donor with ulcerative colitis or Crohn's disease, or a healthy co-twin of an affected twin (not recorded which). The specimen sequenced was blood. The CDR3 sequence is CATSDGGSQYF.